This T cell receptor (beta chain) is drawn from a study of identifying expanded T cells in peripheral blood. This clone appeared a single time. This CDR3 region has 13 residues. The V end lost 2 bases, the J end lost 4 bases, and 6 bases lay between the germline ends. CDR1 and CDR2 (germline): SGHRS, YFSETQ. Clones were read by immunoSEQ multiplex PCR, and TCRdb kept only the in-frame ones, dropping some. The repertoire consists of roughly 63,000 clones, with about 80% occurring once and the leading ten covering about a fifth. Material for sequencing was blood. V is TRBV5-1 and J is TRBJ2-2, with D uncertain. The receptor was derived from a person between 18 and 75 years old in good health. Here the CDR3 DNA reads TGCGCCAGCAGCTTAACAGTCACCGGGGAGCTGTTTTTT. Translating gives CASSLTVTGELFF.